The 14 T cell receptor beta chains in this list originate from one sample, sequenced in a study of cytomegalovirus exposure and HLA in healthy donors. Sequenced by immunoSEQ multiplex PCR; TCRdb stores in-frame clones only, minus some. The sample has about 66,000 clones, around 96% seen once. The sample taken for sequencing was PBMCs. All receptors come from a man in his late teens or twenties in good health and CMV-seronegative.

The V and J genes are TRBV28 and TRBJ2-7, with 8 positions matching TRBD2. Germline values: CDR1 MDHEN, CDR2 SYDVKM. The CDR3 has 16 residues. V dropped 7 bases and J dropped 0; count of bases not matched to a gene: 11. CDR3 DNA sequence: TGTGCCAGCAAGTCGGGCGGGAGGCCGTTCTCCTACGAGCAGTACTTC. It yields the protein CASKSGGRPFSYEQYF.

The V and J genes are TRBV5-5 and TRBJ1-2; D is undetermined. This CDR3 spans 16 amino acids. Germline V gives CDR1 SGHKS, CDR2 YYEKEE (reference sequence). Trimming stripped 0 bases from V and 5 bases from J, with 17 bases between. The CDR3 DNA follows: TGTGCCAGCAGCTTGGCCGGTGGAGTTCTGAGGTATGGCTACACCTTC. It specifies CASSLAGGVLRYGYTF.

This chain joins TRBV5-5 and TRBJ2-3, with 7 bases that match TRBD1. CDR1 and CDR2 from the germline V gene are SGHKS and YYEKEE (reference sequence). CDR3 length equals 17 residues. Trimming removed 2 bases from V and 2 bases from J; junction bases left unmatched: 11. The DNA of the CDR3 is TGTGCCAGCAGCTTACCTCTAGGGGGCGCGTCCACAGATACGCAGTATTTT. This codes for CASSLPLGGASTDTQYF.

The J gene is TRBJ2-1, the V gene TRBV5-1; 12 positions agree with TRBD2. This CDR3 comprises 15 residues. Germline V gives CDR1 SGHRS, CDR2 YFSETQ. The V and J ends lost 3 bases and 7 bases, in that order; junction bases with no gene match: 5. CDR3 sequence: CASSWGTSGRNEQFF. The CDR3 DNA follows: TGCGCCAGCAGCTGGGGGACTAGCGGGCGGAATGAGCAGTTCTTC.

The rearrangement uses TRBV29-1 and TRBJ2-1; 8 nucleotides match TRBD2. Germline V gene sequence: CDR1 SQVTM, CDR2 ANQGSEA. The CDR3 contains 15 residues. Trimming at V came to 1 base and at J to 7 bases, leaving 9 bases not matched to a gene. The CDR3 protein is CSVEGGIAGLNEQFF. The CDR3 DNA sequence: TGCAGCGTTGAAGGCGGGATAGCGGGATTGAATGAGCAGTTCTTC.

This clone has just one count. The chain combines TRBV2 with TRBJ1-1; maybe TRBD1 (6 bases). CDR3 length equals 14 residues. Germline V gene lookup returns CDR1 SNHLY and CDR2 FYNNEI. Between the trimmed V and J ends, which lost 7 bases and 4 bases, there was a span of 16 bases. CDR3 nucleotide sequence: TGTGCCAGCAAATCACAGGGTGGACGCACTGAAGCTTTCTTT. Translated: CASKSQGGRTEAFF.

V gene TRBV5-1 combines with J gene TRBJ1-2; unclear D gene. V was pared by 1 base and J by 7 bases, with 14 bases between. The V gene's germline CDR1 is SGHRS and CDR2 YFSETQ. This CDR3 comprises 14 residues. CDR3 region: CASSLIVGEIGYTF. In nucleotides, the CDR3 is TGCGCCAGCAGCTTGATCGTCGGGGAGATTGGCTACACCTTC.

V is TRBV4-1 and J is TRBJ1-1; 8 positions match TRBD1. Per germline, CDR1 MGHRA and CDR2 YSYEKL. The CDR3 length is 13 residues. Trimming took 3 bases from V and 7 from J; bases not matched to a gene: 4. The CDR3 nucleotides read TGCGCCAGCAGCCAGACAGGGGTGGGTGAAGCTTTCTTT. Its protein is CASSQTGVGEAFF.

V gene TRBV6-6 combines with J gene TRBJ2-5, with D possibly TRBD1 on 5 matching bases. Gene TRBJ2-7 matches the end of the DNA better, so the J call may be wrong. The germline V gene has CDR1 MNHNY and CDR2 SVGAGI (reference sequence). This CDR3 is 15 amino acids long. The CDR3 DNA reads TGTGCCAGCAGTTACTCTAGGGCAGGGTTCTCCGAGCAGTACTTC. Its protein is CASSYSRAGFSEQYF.

V usage is TRBV13 and J usage is TRBJ2-7, with 7 bases aligning to TRBD2. CDR3 length: 15 amino acids. Germline V gene lookup returns CDR1 PRHDT and CDR2 FYEKMQ (reference sequence). The V segment lost 0 bases and the J segment 4 bases; nucleotides outside the gene matches: 6. CDR3 in amino acids: CASSLGRGGEYEQYF. CDR3 sequence (DNA): TGTGCCAGCAGCTTAGGACGGGGAGGGGAATACGAGCAGTACTTC. Based on the CDR3 plus reference TRBV13 and TRBJ2-7, the full variable domain is AAGVIQSPRHLIKEKRETATLKCYPIPRHDTVYWYQQGPGQDPQFLISFYEKMQSDKGSIPDRFSAQQFSDYHSELNMSSLELGDSALYFCASSLGRGGEYEQYFGPGTRLTVT.

This chain joins TRBV14 and TRBJ1-5; D is undetermined. Germline V gene data show CDR1 as SGHDN and CDR2 as FVKESK. This CDR3 region has 13 residues. V was trimmed by 1 base and J by 5 bases, leaving 6 bases between them. The CDR3 sequence: CASSQGRYQPQHF. The CDR3 DNA reads TGTGCCAGCAGCCAAGGTAGATATCAGCCCCAGCATTTT.

The rearrangement uses TRBV28 and TRBJ2-1; 8 nucleotides align to TRBD1. Germline assignment: CDR1 MDHEN and CDR2 SYDVKM. The junction had 2 bases not matched to a gene; V was cut back by 4 bases and J by 0 bases. The CDR3 totals 15 residues. The CDR3 sequence: CASSSTGDSYNEQFF. The CDR3 nucleotides read TGTGCCAGCAGTTCGACAGGGGACTCCTACAATGAGCAGTTCTTC.

The genes are TRBV7-2 and TRBJ2-4, with D perhaps matching TRBD1 (6 bases). In germline, CDR1 is SGHTA, CDR2 FQGNSA. V gave up 5 bases and J gave up 0 bases, with 17 bases separating them. CDR3 length: 17 residues. CDR3: CASSHRRGRLAKNIQYF. The CDR3 nucleotides are TGTGCCAGCAGCCACCGTAGGGGGAGACTAGCCAAAAACATTCAGTACTTC.

The gene calls are TRBV23-1 and TRBJ2-7; 8 nucleotides line up with TRBD1. TRBV23-1 is sorted into the ORF group, with uncertain function. This CDR3 region has 16 residues. J was trimmed by 1 base and V by 2 bases; bases with no gene match: 7. DNA for the CDR3: TGCGCCAGCAGTCAAGATCCGGGACAGGCATCCTACGAGCAGTACTTC. This sequence encodes CASSQDPGQASYEQYF.